Below, 17 T cell receptor beta chains from the same sample are listed, as sequenced in a study of shared clonotypes between healthy human individuals. Repertoires were generated with immunoSEQ multiplex PCR, while TCRdb's copy carries only in-frame clones and drops some. Seen here are about 1,500,000 clones, approximately 97% observed once, and the top ten hold approximately 1%. Material for sequencing was naive CD4+ T cells sorted from blood. The subset denotes: CD45RA+ positively selected. The receptors stem from a man aged 25-45 years in good health.

CDR3: CASSFSGGQDEKLFF. The CDR3 region has the DNA TGTGCCAGCAGCTTCTCAGGGGGGCAGGATGAAAAACTGTTTTTT. The chain carries TRBV5-5 and TRBJ1-4, with 7 bases aligning to TRBD1. The CDR3 length is 15 residues. Germline V CDR1 and CDR2: SGHKS, YYEKEE (reference sequence). Unmatched junction bases numbered 7, after V lost 2 bases and J lost 6 bases.

Concerning this clone itself: Other DNA variants within this sample encode the same CDR3. The chain joins TRBV5-5 to TRBJ2-7; the match to TRBD2 covers 10 bases. Germline values: CDR1 SGHKS, CDR2 YYEKEE (reference sequence). V shed 2 bases, J shed 2 bases, and the junction held 1 base outside the gene matches. CDR3 size: 14 residues. The CDR3 loop is CASSFGLAAYEQYF. In DNA, the CDR3 is TGTGCCAGCAGCTTTGGACTAGCGGCCTACGAGCAGTACTTC.

This clone was counted a single time. The chain recombines TRBV7-9 with TRBJ2-5; tentative D call: TRBD2 (5 bases). CDR1 is SEHNR and CDR2 is FQNEAQ in the germline V gene (reference sequence). Trimming removed 8 bases from V and 0 bases from J, with 19 bases in between. This CDR3 spans 16 amino acids. The CDR3 protein is CASAYRTVVNQETQYF. The CDR3 nucleotides are TGTGCCAGCGCCTACCGGACTGTCGTTAACCAAGAGACCCAGTACTTC.

The chain has TRBV18 and TRBJ1-1; D gene uncertain. The V gene's germline CDR1 is KGHSH and CDR2 LQKENI. The CDR3 totals 14 residues. Trimming removed 2 bases at V and 4 bases at J, with 11 bases between. Here the CDR3 DNA reads TGTGCCAGCTCACCAATCAGGTTGGGCACTGAAGCTTTCTTT. It yields the protein CASSPIRLGTEAFF.

Regarding this clone: Within the sample, other DNA sequences also encode this same CDR3. The rearrangement uses TRBV6-6 and TRBJ2-7, with 8 bases that match TRBD2. CDR1 MNHNY and CDR2 SVGAGI come from the germline V gene (reference sequence). The CDR3 totals 16 residues. V gave up 0 bases and J gave up 0 bases; unmatched junction bases: 4. The CDR3 nucleotides are TGTGCCAGCAGTTACTCAAGCGGGAGAAGCTCCTACGAGCAGTACTTC. This codes for CASSYSSGRSSYEQYF.

The count of this clone is one. The rearrangement uses TRBV11-2 and TRBJ2-7, with TRBD1 identical over 9 bases. The V gene end was trimmed by 5 bases and the J gene end by 2 bases; junction bases not matched to a gene: 10. There are 16 residues in the CDR3. Germline V gene data show CDR1 as SGHAT and CDR2 as FQNNGV. CDR3 sequence: CASSRSLGQGTYEQYF. CDR3 DNA sequence: TGTGCCAGCAGCCGCTCCCTCGGACAGGGGACCTACGAGCAGTACTTC.

V gene TRBV7-2 combines with J gene TRBJ2-3; D perhaps matches TRBD2 (5 bases). The germline V gene has CDR1 SGHTA and CDR2 FQGNSA. Between the trimmed V and J ends, which lost 4 bases and 6 bases, there was a span of 14 bases. This CDR3 contains 14 residues. DNA of the CDR3: TGTGCCAGCAGCTCCCCTAGTCTAGCTGATACGCAGTATTTT. Encoded protein: CASSSPSLADTQYF.

The chain recombines TRBV25-1 with TRBJ2-7; unclear D gene. Per the germline V gene, CDR1 is MGHDK and CDR2 is SYGVNS. This CDR3 has 13 amino acids. The germline V and J ends were trimmed by 1 base and 4 bases, with 8 bases remaining between them. The CDR3 region has the DNA TGTGCCAGCAGTGAATTTGGGATTTACGAGCAGTACTTC. Protein sequence: CASSEFGIYEQYF.

This chain links TRBV5-1 with TRBJ1-2; 8 positions match TRBD1. Trimming removed 7 bases from V and 3 bases from J; junction bases left unmatched: 8. The CDR3 extends over 14 amino acids. Germline V gene sequence: CDR1 SGHRS, CDR2 YFSETQ. The CDR3 reads CASYAGGADYGYTF. In DNA form, the CDR3 reads TGCGCCAGCTATGCAGGGGGCGCGGACTATGGCTACACCTTC.

The J gene is TRBJ1-2, the V gene TRBV5-6, with TRBD1 matching over 8 bases. With V trimmed by 5 bases and J by 5 bases, 5 bases remained unmatched. There are 13 residues in the CDR3. CDR1 and CDR2 from the germline V gene are SGHDT and YYEEEE. In DNA form, the CDR3 reads TGTGCCAGCAGATCCACAGGGGGGTATGGCTACACCTTC. Translating it yields CASRSTGGYGYTF. Using reference TRBV5-6 and TRBJ1-2 for the parts outside the CDR3, the full variable domain is DAGVTQSPTHLIKTRGQQVTLRCSPKSGHDTVSWYQQALGQGPQFIFQYYEEEERQRGNFPDRFSGHQFPNYSSELNVNALLLGDSALYLCASRSTGGYGYTFGSGTRLTVV.

This chain connects TRBV7-6 to TRBJ2-1; tentatively, D is TRBD2 (6 bases). CDR3 length equals 15 residues. V dropped 2 bases and J dropped 4 bases, with 12 bases sitting between them. Germline V gene data show CDR1 as SGHVS and CDR2 as FNYEAQ. The CDR3 DNA sequence: TGTGCCAGCAGCTTAAAGCGGGCAGGGTACAATGAGCAGTTCTTC. This codes for CASSLKRAGYNEQFF.

Comments on this clone: Additional DNA sequences in this sample encode the identical CDR3. The chain has TRBV28 and TRBJ2-7; 7 nucleotides agree with TRBD1. Trimming removed 4 bases from V and 3 bases from J; junction bases left unmatched: 3. Germline V gene data show CDR1 as MDHEN and CDR2 as SYDVKM. This CDR3 contains 13 residues. The DNA of the CDR3 is TGTGCCAGCAGTTCGGGACAGTTCTACGAGCAGTACTTC. Translating it yields CASSSGQFYEQYF.

The chain has TRBV10-1 and TRBJ2-1; D assignment may be TRBD1 or TRBD2 (6 bases each). Germline V gives CDR1 WNHNN, CDR2 SYGVQD (reference sequence). V was pared by 2 bases and J by 0 bases, with 11 bases between. CDR3 length: 16 residues. The chain's CDR3 is CASSEEGGSSYNEQFF. In nucleotides, the CDR3 is TGCGCCAGCAGTGAGGAGGGGGGCAGCTCCTACAATGAGCAGTTCTTC.

This chain uses TRBV5-6 with TRBJ2-3; D is ambiguous. This CDR3 region has 13 residues. V lost 5 bases, J lost 1 base, and 8 bases lay in between. Germline CDR1 SGHDT, CDR2 YYEEEE. The CDR3 sequence: CASSSQGTDTQYF. CDR3 sequence (DNA): TGTGCCAGCAGTAGCCAAGGCACAGATACGCAGTATTTT.

The V gene is TRBV25-1, the J gene TRBJ1-1; the D gene is possibly TRBD1 (5 bases). The CDR3 covers 14 residues. The V gene's germline CDR1 is MGHDK and CDR2 SYGVNS. V lost 5 bases, J lost 6 bases, and 16 bases lay in between. The CDR3 loop is CASSLQQGGAEAFF. The CDR3 DNA is TGTGCCAGCAGTCTCCAGCAGGGTGGCGCTGAAGCTTTCTTT.

The CDR3 sequence: CASSPPSEREGLDTGELFF. Here the CDR3 DNA reads TGTGCCAGCTCACCACCCTCCGAGCGGGAGGGCCTTGACACCGGGGAGCTGTTTTTT. V usage is TRBV18 and J usage is TRBJ2-2; 10 bases align to TRBD2. This CDR3 is built from 19 residues. Germline-derived CDR1 and CDR2 are KGHSH and LQKENI. The trim removed 0 bases at V and 3 bases at J, leaving 10 bases unmatched.

The chain has TRBV18 and TRBJ1-3; unclear D gene. CDR3 length: 15 amino acids. Trimming left V 2 bases short and J 1 base short, with 9 bases between. CDR1 KGHSH and CDR2 LQKENI come from the germline V gene. CDR3 loop: CASSPAGQSGNTIYF. Written as DNA, the CDR3 is TGTGCCAGCTCACCAGCCGGGCAATCTGGAAACACCATATATTTT.